The next 32 T cell receptor beta chains were all read from a single sample in a study of control samples from healthy donors and cancer patients (dated by TCRdb to 2018 to 2021). Library method: the immunoSEQ multiplex PCR assay. The immuneACCESS repertoire file appears here via TCRdb, limited to in-frame rearrangements. These files lack a portion of the clones; in checked studies, under half of the deficit traces to unresolved V genes, and the cause of the others is not known. Present in this sample are approximately 110,000 clones, roughly four fifths of which were seen just once. Together, the top ten hold roughly an eighth of the sample. Sequenced sample: blood. The source is a woman aged 45-65 years in good health.

This chain connects TRBV15 to TRBJ1-2, with 8 bases lining up with TRBD1. Trimming removed 1 base from V and 3 bases from J; junction bases left unmatched: 7. This CDR3 region has 16 residues. Germline V gene data show CDR1 as LNHNV and CDR2 as YYDKDF (reference sequence). CDR3 bases: TGTGCCACCAGCAGAGTAGGTTTGGGACAGGACTATGGCTACACCTTC. Protein: CATSRVGLGQDYGYTF.

This clone has only a few counts. The V call is TRBV12-5, the J call TRBJ2-1, with 10 bases that match TRBD1. From germline, CDR1 is LGHNT and CDR2 FRNRAP. The CDR3 spans 14 residues. V lost 4 bases and J lost 7; bases outside the gene matches: 4. The CDR3 protein is CASGSDRGLNEQFF. The CDR3 bases are TGTGCTAGTGGTTCAGACAGGGGGCTAAATGAGCAGTTCTTC.

This clone was counted once. A read error may account for a junction end that differs from germline. The chain combines TRBV12-5 with TRBJ2-4; TRBD1 matches 7 bases. The CDR3 contains 16 residues. In germline, CDR1 is LGHNT, CDR2 FRNRAP. The CDR3 region has the DNA TGTGCCAGTGGTTTGGTTACAGGGGCGAGCAAAAACATTCAGCACTTC. Amino acids: CASGLVTGASKNIQHF.

The V call is TRBV7-2, the J call TRBJ1-1; D gene ambiguous. Germline V gene data show CDR1 as SGHTA and CDR2 as FQGNSA. The V end lost 2 bases, the J end lost 0 bases, and 10 bases lay between the germline ends. The CDR3 loop spans 15 amino acids. The CDR3 DNA reads as TGTGCCAGCAGCTTACGGCCCGTAGTGAACACTGAAGCTTTCTTT. It encodes CASSLRPVVNTEAFF.

The chain recombines TRBV6-5 with TRBJ2-1; 13 bases match TRBD2. CDR1 and CDR2 from the germline V gene are MNHEY and SVGAGI. V shed 8 bases and J 10 bases; nucleotides not matched to a gene: 8. The CDR3 runs 14 residues. This chain's CDR3 is CASWTSGGPGEQFF. CDR3 nucleotides: TGTGCCAGCTGGACTAGCGGGGGCCCCGGGGAGCAGTTCTTC.

The gene calls are TRBV3-1 (or the pseudogene TRBV3-2) and TRBJ2-7; 8 bases are shared with TRBD2. V trimming: 4 bases; J trimming: 2 bases; junction bases outside the gene matches: 1. The germline V gene has CDR1 LGHDT and CDR2 YNNKEL (reference sequence). This CDR3 is built from 13 residues. For the CDR3, the DNA is TGTGCCAGCAGCCTGGGACTAGCCTACGAGCAGTACTTC. Its protein is CASSLGLAYEQYF.

The CDR3 spells CASSPRIYQETQYF. The CDR3 DNA follows: TGTGCCAGCAGCCCCCGCATCTACCAAGAGACCCAGTACTTC. The rearrangement uses TRBV28 and TRBJ2-5; no definite D call. The CDR3 covers 14 residues. V lost 6 bases to trimming and J lost 0 bases, with 11 bases between them. Germline CDR1 reads MDHEN; CDR2 reads SYDVKM.

V usage is TRBV6-2 or TRBV6-3 and J usage is TRBJ1-2; 8 bases agree with TRBD1. The CDR3 sequence is 16 residues long. V lost 5 bases to trimming and J lost 2 bases; unmatched junction nucleotides: 10. Germline CDR1 and CDR2: MNHEY and SVGEGT. The CDR3 loop reads CASSLQGASLNYGYTF. Written as DNA, the CDR3 is TGTGCCAGCAGTCTCCAGGGGGCGAGTTTGAACTATGGCTACACCTTC.

The CDR3 DNA follows: TGTGCCAGCAGCTTAGAGATTTATACGCAGTATTTT. This encodes CASSLEIYTQYF. The V gene is TRBV7-2, the J gene TRBJ2-3; D unclear. Germline V gives CDR1 SGHTA, CDR2 FQGNSA. V lost 1 base and J 7 bases, leaving 6 bases between the germline ends. The CDR3 is made up of 12 amino acids. The complete variable domain, with remaining parts taken from reference TRBV7-2 and TRBJ2-3, reads GAGVSQSPSNKVTEKGKDVELRCDPISGHTALYWYRQSLGQGLEFLIYFQGNSAPDKSGLPSDRFSAERTGGSVSTLTIQRTQQEDSAVYLCASSLEIYTQYFGPGTRLTVL.

This clone has just one count. This sequence joins TRBV6-1 and TRBJ1-3, with D hard to call. The CDR3 consists of 17 residues. In germline, CDR1 is MNHNS, CDR2 SASEGT. V shed 3 bases and J shed 0 bases, with 15 bases lying between them. Written as DNA, the CDR3 is TGTGCCAGCAGTGAGTCCCGGACTACCTCCTCTGGAAACACCATATATTTT. It codes for CASSESRTTSSGNTIYF.

The chain couples TRBV11-3 to TRBJ2-5; D uncertain. Germline V gene sequence: CDR1 SGHNT, CDR2 YENEEA. CDR3 size: 16 residues. V gave up 3 bases and J gave up 0 bases, with 14 bases separating them. The CDR3 region has the DNA TGTGCCAGCAGCTTTGCGGCAGAATCGTACCAAGAGACCCAGTACTTC. As protein: CASSFAAESYQETQYF.

V usage is TRBV9 and J usage is TRBJ2-2; D is unclear. The V end was cut by 5 bases, the J end by 6 bases, with 8 bases between. Germline loops: CDR1 SGDLS, CDR2 YYNGEE. The CDR3 has 12 residues. CDR3 in DNA: TGTGCCAGCAGTGATTATTCCGGGGAGCTGTTTTTT. Protein product: CASSDYSGELFF.

The chain couples TRBV25-1 to TRBJ2-5; D unresolved. The CDR3 has 11 amino acids. The V end lost 4 bases, the J end lost 4 bases, and 4 bases lay between the germline ends. CDR1 is MGHDK and CDR2 is SYGVNS in the germline V gene. CDR3 bases: TGTGCCAGCAGTGTCCGAGAGACCCAGTACTTC. Protein product: CASSVRETQYF.

The table lists this clone with a count of one. This chain links TRBV6-2 or TRBV6-3 with TRBJ2-3; 7 bases match TRBD1. Germline V lookup: CDR1 MNHEY, CDR2 SVGEGT. With 5 bases clipped from V and 6 bases from J, the junction kept 8 bases outside the gene matches. The CDR3 contains 14 residues. CDR3 amino acids: CASSPGTEADTQYF. The DNA of the CDR3 is TGTGCCAGCAGTCCCGGGACAGAGGCCGATACGCAGTATTTT.

The V and J genes are TRBV6-2 or TRBV6-3 and TRBJ2-1; 9 bases map to TRBD1. V was clipped by 5 bases and J by 2 bases; unmatched bases: 7. The CDR3 sequence is 16 residues long. CDR1 MNHEY and CDR2 SVGEGT come from the germline V gene. DNA of the CDR3: TGTGCCAGCAGTCACGGGGACAGGGCCCCCTACAATGAGCAGTTCTTC. Amino acid sequence: CASSHGDRAPYNEQFF.

This clone appeared once. The chain has TRBV4-3 and TRBJ2-1, with 7 bases lining up with TRBD2. The CDR3 totals 16 residues. J was trimmed by 0 bases and V by 0 bases; bases with no gene match: 2. CDR1 is LGHNA and CDR2 is YSLEER in the germline V gene. The DNA of the CDR3 is TGCGCCAGCAGCCAAGAACAGCGGGGCTCCTACAATGAGCAGTTCTTC. Residues: CASSQEQRGSYNEQFF.

As regards this clone: The sample has other DNA sequences that encode this CDR3 too. J is TRBJ1-1 and V is TRBV14; no clear D. V was pared by 2 bases and J by 1 base, with 5 bases between. This CDR3 comprises 13 residues. Germline loops: CDR1 SGHDN, CDR2 FVKESK. The CDR3 region is CASSQRQNTEAFF. The DNA for the CDR3 is TGTGCCAGCAGCCAACGACAGAACACTGAAGCTTTCTTT. The full variable domain, rest sourced from reference TRBV14 and TRBJ1-1, is EAGVTQFPSHSVIEKGQTVTLRCDPISGHDNLYWYRRVMGKEIKFLLHFVKESKQDESGMPNNRFLAERTGGTYSTLKVQPAELEDSGVYFCASSQRQNTEAFFGQGTRLTVV.

The rearrangement links TRBV18 to TRBJ1-1, with no clear D. Germline values: CDR1 KGHSH, CDR2 LQKENI. Trimming stripped 3 bases from V and 2 bases from J, with 13 bases between. This CDR3 spans 15 amino acids. Here the CDR3 DNA reads TGTGCCAGCTCACCGTTACAAAGTGGCAACACTGAAGCTTTCTTT. This codes for CASSPLQSGNTEAFF.

This chain links TRBV7-9 with TRBJ2-1, with 7 bases that match TRBD2. V lost 5 bases to trimming and J lost 7 bases; unmatched junction nucleotides: 11. Germline V gene lookup returns CDR1 SEHNR and CDR2 FQNEAQ (reference sequence). The CDR3 length is 15 residues. The CDR3 is CASSPRQGLQNEQFF. CDR3 sequence (DNA): TGTGCCAGCAGCCCCCGGCAGGGACTACAAAATGAGCAGTTCTTC. Looking up the rest from reference TRBV7-9 and TRBJ2-1 gives the full variable domain: DTGVSQNPRHKITKRGQNVTFRCDPISEHNRLYWYRQTLGQGPEFLTYFQNEAQLEKSRLLSDRFSAERPKGSFSTLEIQRTEQGDSAMYLCASSPRQGLQNEQFFGPGTRLTVL.

The chain employs TRBV7-9 and TRBJ2-1; D is unclear. The ends were cut back, 5 bases at V and 7 bases at J, with 18 bases in the middle. The CDR3 covers 15 residues. CDR1 is SEHNR, CDR2 FQNEAQ, per germline (reference sequence). CDR3 bases: TGTGCCAGCAGCCAATCACTTCGATTAGGGAATGAGCAGTTCTTC. Translation gives CASSQSLRLGNEQFF.

This rearrangement joins TRBV30 to TRBJ1-4; maybe TRBD1 (5 bases). Between the trimmed V and J ends, which lost 2 bases and 5 bases, there was a span of 9 bases. CDR1 and CDR2 (germline): GTSNPN, SVGIG (reference sequence). The length of the CDR3 is 13 residues. The CDR3 loop reads CAWSLQVNEKLFF. CDR3 sequence (DNA): TGTGCCTGGAGTTTACAGGTGAATGAAAAACTGTTTTTT.

This clone was detected once. V and J are TRBV19 and TRBJ2-7; D is ambiguous. This CDR3 is built from 14 residues. The V and J ends lost 6 bases and 5 bases respectively, with 17 bases between them. Germline-derived CDR1 and CDR2 are LNHDA and SQIVND (reference sequence). The CDR3 here is CASRDDRAHNEQYF. The CDR3 DNA sequence: TGTGCCAGTAGAGACGACCGGGCCCATAACGAGCAGTACTTC.

This chain connects TRBV6-4 to TRBJ2-3, with D tentatively TRBD2 (5 bases). Germline V gene lookup returns CDR1 MRHNA and CDR2 SNTAGT. Deletions cut 0 bases from V and 1 base from J, with 5 bases between. The CDR3 extends over 14 amino acids. Here the CDR3 reads CASSDSRGTDTQYF. CDR3 DNA sequence: TGTGCCAGCAGTGACTCGAGGGGCACAGATACGCAGTATTTT.

The J gene is TRBJ1-1, the V gene TRBV6-6; 8 bases align to TRBD1. The V segment lost 3 bases and the J segment 5 bases; nucleotides outside the gene matches: 8. The CDR3 has 15 residues. The germline V gene encodes CDR1 MNHNY and CDR2 SVGAGI (reference sequence). The CDR3 DNA is TGTGCCAGCAGTTATTCCCAGGGGGCTTGGACTGAAGCTTTCTTT. The encoded protein is CASSYSQGAWTEAFF.

The V call is TRBV5-1, the J call TRBJ2-1; the match to TRBD1 covers 9 bases. The CDR3 totals 13 residues. Germline CDR1 SGHRS, CDR2 YFSETQ. V lost 5 bases to trimming and J lost 8 bases; unmatched junction nucleotides: 5. CDR3 loop: CASSRDRVHEQFF. CDR3 nucleotide sequence: TGCGCCAGCAGTCGGGACAGGGTGCATGAGCAGTTCTTC.

To note about this clone: This sample includes further DNA sequences coding for the same CDR3. V is TRBV5-6 and J is TRBJ1-2; maybe TRBD1 (6 bases). V gave up 2 bases and J gave up 4 bases, with 9 bases separating them. This CDR3 comprises 13 residues. Per germline, CDR1 SGHDT and CDR2 YYEEEE. CDR3 nucleotides: TGTGCCAGCAGCTTAACAGGGACCTATGGCTACACCTTC. This sequence encodes CASSLTGTYGYTF.

The rearrangement links TRBV6-2 or TRBV6-3 to TRBJ2-1; 7 bases map to TRBD2. Germline assignment: CDR1 MNHEY and CDR2 SVGEGT. The CDR3 is 11 residues long. The junction had 3 bases not matched to a gene; V was cut back by 6 bases and J by 10 bases. DNA of the CDR3: TGTGCCAGCAGCCAACTAGCGGAGCAGTTCTTC. Its translation: CASSQLAEQFF.

The chain employs TRBV19 and TRBJ1-1; D remains unclear. The V gene's germline CDR1 is LNHDA and CDR2 SQIVND (reference sequence). The CDR3 totals 13 residues. Between the trimmed V and J ends, which lost 5 bases and 3 bases, there was a span of 10 bases. In DNA form, the CDR3 reads TGTGCCAGTAGTCTAAGACATGACACTGAAGCTTTCTTT. As protein: CASSLRHDTEAFF.

The V and J genes are TRBV7-8 and TRBJ2-1, with 7 bases that match TRBD2. The germline CDR1 and CDR2 sequences are SGHVS and FQNEAQ. The CDR3 is 14 amino acids. V trimming: 5 bases; J trimming: 9 bases; junction bases outside the gene matches: 10. In DNA form, the CDR3 reads TGTGCCAGCAGCCAAGCGGGAAACGGCGTTGAGCAGTTCTTC. Translated: CASSQAGNGVEQFF.

V is TRBV7-2 and J is TRBJ2-2; TRBD1 agrees at 9 bases. Germline V lookup: CDR1 SGHTA, CDR2 FQGNSA. The CDR3 runs 15 residues. V was pared by 5 bases and J by 1 base, with 2 bases of the junction left unmatched. CDR3 in DNA: TGTGCCAGCAGCCCGGGACAGGGGAACACCGGGGAGCTGTTTTTT. It codes for CASSPGQGNTGELFF.

The chain has TRBV7-2 and TRBJ2-7; no firm D call. From germline, CDR1 is SGHTA and CDR2 FQGNSA. V was pared by 5 bases and J by 0 bases, with 14 bases between. There are 15 residues in the CDR3. CDR3 amino acids: CASSHSDLRSYEQYF. CDR3 in DNA: TGTGCCAGCAGCCACTCGGACCTCCGCTCCTACGAGCAGTACTTC.

This chain uses TRBV28 with TRBJ1-4; D may be TRBD1 (5 bases). V was cut by 3 bases and J by 0 bases, with 8 bases left in between. CDR1 MDHEN and CDR2 SYDVKM come from the germline V gene. The CDR3 length is 15 residues. In DNA, the CDR3 is TGTGCCAGCAGTTTGTGGGGGGCAACTAATGAAAAACTGTTTTTT. This sequence encodes CASSLWGATNEKLFF.